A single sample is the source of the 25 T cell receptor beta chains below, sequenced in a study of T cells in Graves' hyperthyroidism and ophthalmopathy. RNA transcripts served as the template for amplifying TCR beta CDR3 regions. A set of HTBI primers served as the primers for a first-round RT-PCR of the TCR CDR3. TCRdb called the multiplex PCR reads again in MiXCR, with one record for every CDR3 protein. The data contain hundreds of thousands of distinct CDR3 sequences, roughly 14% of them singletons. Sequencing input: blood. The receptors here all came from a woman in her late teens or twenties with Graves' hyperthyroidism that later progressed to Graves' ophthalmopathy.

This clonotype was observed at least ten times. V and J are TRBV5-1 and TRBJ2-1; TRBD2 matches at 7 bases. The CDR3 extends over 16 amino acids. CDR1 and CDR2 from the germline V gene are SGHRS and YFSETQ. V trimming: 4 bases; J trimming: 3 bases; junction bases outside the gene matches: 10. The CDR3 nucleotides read TGCGCCAGCAGCCGAGGGGCTAGCGGCTACTACAATGAGCAGTTCTTC. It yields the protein CASSRGASGYYNEQFF.

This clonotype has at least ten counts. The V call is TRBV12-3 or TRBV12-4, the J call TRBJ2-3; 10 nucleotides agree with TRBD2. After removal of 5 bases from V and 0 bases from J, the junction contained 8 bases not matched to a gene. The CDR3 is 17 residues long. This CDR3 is CASSPQAGGPSTDTQYF. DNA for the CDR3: TGTGCCAGCAGTCCCCAAGCGGGAGGGCCTAGCACAGATACGCAGTATTTT.

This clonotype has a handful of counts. In DNA form, the CDR3 reads TGTGCCAGCAGCTTACGGGACAACCCGAACTATGGCTACACCTTC. Protein sequence: CASSLRDNPNYGYTF. This sequence joins TRBV9 and TRBJ1-2; TRBD1 might be the D (6 bases). Germline values: CDR1 SGDLS, CDR2 YYNGEE. Trimming cost V 4 bases and J 2 bases, with 15 bases left between them. CDR3 size: 15 residues.

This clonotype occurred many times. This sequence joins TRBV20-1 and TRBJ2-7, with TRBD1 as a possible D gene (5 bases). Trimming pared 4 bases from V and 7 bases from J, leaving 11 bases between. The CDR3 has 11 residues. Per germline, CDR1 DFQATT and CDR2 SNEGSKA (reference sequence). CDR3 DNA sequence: TGCAGTGCTAATTCAGGGCTAGAGCAGTACTTC. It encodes CSANSGLEQYF.

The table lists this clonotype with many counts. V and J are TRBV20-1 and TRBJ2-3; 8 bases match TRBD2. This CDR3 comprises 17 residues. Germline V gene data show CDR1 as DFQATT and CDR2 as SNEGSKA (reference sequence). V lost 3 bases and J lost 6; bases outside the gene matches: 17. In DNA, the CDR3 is TGCAGTGCTAGGGGACTAGGGGATGGCGGTCTGGGGGATACGCAGTATTTT. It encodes CSARGLGDGGLGDTQYF.

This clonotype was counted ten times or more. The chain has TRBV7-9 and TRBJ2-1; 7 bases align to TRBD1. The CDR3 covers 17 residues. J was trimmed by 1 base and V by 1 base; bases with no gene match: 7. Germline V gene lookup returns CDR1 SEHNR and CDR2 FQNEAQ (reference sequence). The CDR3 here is CASSLVRDSESYNEQFF. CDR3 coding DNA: TGTGCCAGCAGCTTAGTTCGGGACAGCGAATCCTACAATGAGCAGTTCTTC.

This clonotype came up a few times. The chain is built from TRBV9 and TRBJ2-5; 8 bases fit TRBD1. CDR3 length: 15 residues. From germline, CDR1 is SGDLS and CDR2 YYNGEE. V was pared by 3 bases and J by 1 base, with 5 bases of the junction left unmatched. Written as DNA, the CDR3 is TGTGCCAGCAGCGCAAGGGACAGGACCCAAGAGACCCAGTACTTC. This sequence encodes CASSARDRTQETQYF.

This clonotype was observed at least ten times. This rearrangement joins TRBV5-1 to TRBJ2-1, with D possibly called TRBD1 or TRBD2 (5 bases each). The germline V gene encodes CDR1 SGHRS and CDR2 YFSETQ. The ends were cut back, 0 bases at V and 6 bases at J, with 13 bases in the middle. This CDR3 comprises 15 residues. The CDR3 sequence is CASSLAPGPGNEQFF. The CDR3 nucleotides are TGCGCCAGCAGCTTGGCACCGGGACCTGGCAATGAGCAGTTCTTC.

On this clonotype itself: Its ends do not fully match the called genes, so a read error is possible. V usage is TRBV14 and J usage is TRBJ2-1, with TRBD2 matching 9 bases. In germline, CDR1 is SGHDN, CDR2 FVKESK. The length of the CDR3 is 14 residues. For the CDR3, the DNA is TGTGCCAGCAACCAAGCGGGGGGACAGAATGAGCAGTTCTTC. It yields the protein CASNQAGGQNEQFF.

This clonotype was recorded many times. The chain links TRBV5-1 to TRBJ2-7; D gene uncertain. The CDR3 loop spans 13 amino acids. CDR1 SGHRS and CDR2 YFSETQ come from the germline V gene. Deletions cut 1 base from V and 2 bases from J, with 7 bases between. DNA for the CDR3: TGCGCCAGCAGCTTGATAGGGCCCTACGAGCAGTACTTC. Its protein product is CASSLIGPYEQYF.

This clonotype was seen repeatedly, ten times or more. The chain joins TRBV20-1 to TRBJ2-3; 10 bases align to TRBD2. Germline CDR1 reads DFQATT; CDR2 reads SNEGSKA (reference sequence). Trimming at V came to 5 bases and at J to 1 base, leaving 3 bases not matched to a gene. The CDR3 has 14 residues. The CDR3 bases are TGCAGTGCTTTAGCGGGAGGCCGCACAGATACGCAGTATTTT. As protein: CSALAGGRTDTQYF.

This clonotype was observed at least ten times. CDR3 sequence: CASSLASDNEAFF. For the CDR3, the DNA is TGTGCCAGCAGCTTAGCGTCGGATAATGAAGCTTTCTTT. The chain is built from TRBV11-2 and TRBJ1-1; D gene uncertain. CDR3 size: 13 residues. Trimming left V 1 base short and J 7 bases short, with 10 bases between. Per the germline V gene, CDR1 is SGHAT and CDR2 is FQNNGV.

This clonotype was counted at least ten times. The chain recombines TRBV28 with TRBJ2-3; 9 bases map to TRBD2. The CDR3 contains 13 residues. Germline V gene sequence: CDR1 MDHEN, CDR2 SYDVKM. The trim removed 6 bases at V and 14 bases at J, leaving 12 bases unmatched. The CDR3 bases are TGTGCCAGCAGCGGAAGCCTAGCGGGATTTCGGTATTTT. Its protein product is CASSGSLAGFRYF.

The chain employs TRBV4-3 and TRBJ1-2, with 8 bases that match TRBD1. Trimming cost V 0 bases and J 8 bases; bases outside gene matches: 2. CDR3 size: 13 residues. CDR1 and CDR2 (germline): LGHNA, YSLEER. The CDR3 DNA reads TGCGCCAGCAGCCAAGACAGGGGGCAAGGCTACACCTTC. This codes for CASSQDRGQGYTF.

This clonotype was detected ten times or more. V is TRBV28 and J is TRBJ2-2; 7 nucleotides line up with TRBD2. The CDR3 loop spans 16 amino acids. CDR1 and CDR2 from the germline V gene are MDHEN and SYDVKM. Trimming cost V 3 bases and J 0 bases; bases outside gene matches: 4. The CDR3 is CASSFQGLTNTGELFF. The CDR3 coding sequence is TGTGCCAGCAGTTTCCAGGGACTAACGAACACCGGGGAGCTGTTTTTT.

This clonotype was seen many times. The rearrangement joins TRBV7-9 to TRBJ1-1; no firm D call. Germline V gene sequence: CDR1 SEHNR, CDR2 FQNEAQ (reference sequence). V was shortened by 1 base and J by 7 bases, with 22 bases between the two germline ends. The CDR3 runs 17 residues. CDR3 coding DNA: TGTGCCAGCAGCTTAGGGCCATTGGGCCTTTCCGTTGGTGAAGCTTTCTTT. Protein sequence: CASSLGPLGLSVGEAFF.

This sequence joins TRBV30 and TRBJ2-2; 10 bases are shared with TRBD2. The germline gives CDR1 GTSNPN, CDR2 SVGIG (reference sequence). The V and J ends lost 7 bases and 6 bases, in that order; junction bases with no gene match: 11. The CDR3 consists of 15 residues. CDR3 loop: CALPSLAGEAGELFF. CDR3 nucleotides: TGTGCCTTGCCAAGCCTAGCGGGAGAAGCCGGGGAGCTGTTTTTT.

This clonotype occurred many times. The CDR3 sequence: CASTPGLDFLTDTQYF. CDR3 bases: TGTGCCAGCACACCGGGACTAGACTTTCTTACAGATACGCAGTATTTT. The chain is built from TRBV7-8 and TRBJ2-3; 8 positions match TRBD2. The CDR3 covers 16 residues. Germline V CDR1 and CDR2: SGHVS, FQNEAQ. With V trimmed by 7 bases and J by 3 bases, 12 bases remained unmatched.

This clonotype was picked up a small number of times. CDR3 amino acids: CASSFNRGSGNTIYF. CDR3 nucleotides: TGTGCCAGCAGTTTTAACAGGGGTTCTGGAAACACCATATATTTT. This chain links TRBV28 with TRBJ1-3; 7 bases fit TRBD1. V lost 3 bases and J lost 1; bases outside the gene matches: 3. CDR3 length: 15 amino acids. Germline CDR1 and CDR2: MDHEN and SYDVKM.

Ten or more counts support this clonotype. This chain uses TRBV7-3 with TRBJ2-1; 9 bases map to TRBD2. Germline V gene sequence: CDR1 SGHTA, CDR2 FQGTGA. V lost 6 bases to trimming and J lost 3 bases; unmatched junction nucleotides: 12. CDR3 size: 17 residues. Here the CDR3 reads CASSPSRLADVYNEQFF. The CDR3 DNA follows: TGTGCCAGCAGTCCTAGCCGACTAGCGGATGTCTACAATGAGCAGTTCTTC. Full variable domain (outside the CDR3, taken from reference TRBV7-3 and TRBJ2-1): GAGVSQTPSNKVTEKGKYVELRCDPISGHTALYWYRQSLGQGPEFLIYFQGTGAADDSGLPNDRFFAVRPEGSVSTLKIQRTERGDSAVYLCASSPSRLADVYNEQFFGPGTRLTVL.

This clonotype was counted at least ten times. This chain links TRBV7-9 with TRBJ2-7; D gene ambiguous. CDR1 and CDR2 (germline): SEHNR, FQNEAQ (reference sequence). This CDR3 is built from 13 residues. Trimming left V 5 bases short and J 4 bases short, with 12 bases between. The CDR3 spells CASSRFSGYEQYF. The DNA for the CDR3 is TGTGCCAGCAGCCGCTTCTCAGGATACGAGCAGTACTTC.

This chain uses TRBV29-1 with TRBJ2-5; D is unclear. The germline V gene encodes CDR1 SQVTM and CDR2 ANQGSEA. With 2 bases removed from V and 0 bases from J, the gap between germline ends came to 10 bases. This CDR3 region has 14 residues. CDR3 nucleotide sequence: TGCAGCGTTGAAAGGCCAGCTTACCAAGAGACCCAGTACTTC. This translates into CSVERPAYQETQYF.

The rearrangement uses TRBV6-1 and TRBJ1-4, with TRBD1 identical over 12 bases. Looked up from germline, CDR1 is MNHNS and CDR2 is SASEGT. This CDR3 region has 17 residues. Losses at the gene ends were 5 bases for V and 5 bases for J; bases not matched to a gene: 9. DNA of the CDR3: TGTGCCAGCAGTCCCCGGGACAGGGGGCAGTACAATGAAAAACTGTTTTTT. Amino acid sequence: CASSPRDRGQYNEKLFF.

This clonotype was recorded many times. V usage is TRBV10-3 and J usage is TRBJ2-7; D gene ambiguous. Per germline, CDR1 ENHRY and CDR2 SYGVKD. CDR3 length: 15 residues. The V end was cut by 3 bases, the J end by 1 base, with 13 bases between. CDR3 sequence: CAISDQTRASYEQYF. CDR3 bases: TGTGCCATCAGTGACCAGACCAGAGCTTCCTACGAGCAGTACTTC.

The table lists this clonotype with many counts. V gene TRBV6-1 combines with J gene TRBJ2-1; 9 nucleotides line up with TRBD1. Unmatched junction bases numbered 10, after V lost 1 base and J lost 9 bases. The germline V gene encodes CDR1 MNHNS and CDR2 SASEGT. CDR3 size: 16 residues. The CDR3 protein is CASSEVGDRDFGEQFF. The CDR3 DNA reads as TGTGCCAGCAGTGAAGTTGGGGACAGGGATTTCGGTGAGCAGTTCTTC.